A selection of T cell receptor beta chains follows, all from one sample in a study of PD-1 blockade in classical Hodgkin lymphoma. The protocol was immunoSEQ multiplex PCR, while the TCRdb copy is restricted to in-frame clones and leaves out a portion. The sample includes roughly 31,000 clones, approximately 88% of them seen just once. The source material was CD4+ T cells from blood. These receptors came from a human donor with classical Hodgkin lymphoma. CDR3s leave out the opening cysteine and the closing phenylalanine or tryptophan. Expanded clones get a size class; other rows say once, few or many, or leave the size out.

v_call clone_size cdr3_aa
TRBV28 NA ASSPGTAGNTEAF
TRBV19 NA ASSTQGNQPQH
TRBV19 NA ASSGDRETYEQY
TRBV6-1 NA ASNQRMNTEAF
TRBV9 NA ASSVGQAENYEQY
TRBV28 NA ASLGTAPRYEQY
TRBV21-1 NA ASSKALLGLDLSYNEQF
TRBV7-9 NA ASSPLSNTGELF
TRBV5-4 NA ASSARTGSTYEQY
TRBV15 NA ATRGNRVNTEAF
TRBV19 NA ASSIAGQSSYEQY
TRBV5-1 NA ASSTGQEGNTIY
TRBV6-6 NA ASSYSFRASYNEQF
TRBV7-8 few ASSLIAANTEAF
TRBV4-1 once ASSHRQGVSGEQY
TRBV7-2 NA ASRGRAGIDKNIQY
TRBV27 NA ASRTSGTDTQY
TRBV4-1 NA ASSQRGLAGYEQY
TRBV9 NA ASSVFEATEETQY
TRBV6-6 NA ASKLGGGDSPLH
TRBV18 few ASSLSDRGNQPQH
TRBV7-8 once ASSVSSYNSPLH
TRBV7-2 NA ASSPGMAETQY
TRBV21-1 few ALAPCYGYT
TRBV7-4 NA ASSLWPYEQY
TRBV9 NA ASSLEASGSWNTQY
TRBV11-2 NA ASSLEAGTGKVGQY
TRBV4-1 NA ASSQDWDRPPGAYEQY
TRBV28 NA ASSTDGDFIYGYT
TRBV27 NA ASSSSRGYQPQH
TRBV28 NA ASSLGTRSYEQY
TRBV27 NA ASSLGGLVTEAF
TRBV29-1 NA SVERLANGELF
TRBV6-1 NA ASRRRQETYEQY
TRBV11-2 NA ASSLGAYEQY
TRBV10-3 NA AIRFGGEYEQY
TRBV2 NA ASSIGSRGEQY
TRBV21-1 NA AGTRPGVKLFSGNTIY
TRBV7-2 NA ASSSGTGSEKLF
TRBV28 NA ASRGPRGGNTIY
TRBV6-1 NA ASSPGPSYNEQF
TRBV5-1 NA ASSLSGSESEQY
TRBV29-1 NA SVVVTLASPSGGETQY
TRBV11-2 few ASSPVSTTYEQY
TRBV5-6 NA ASSPTLPVSYT
TRBV29-1 NA SVEDLRDRGWSTEAF
TRBV5-5 NA ASSLGIGMNTEAF
TRBV19 NA ASSIVLGETQY
TRBV29-1 NA SVQTSGSGEQY
TRBV28 NA ASSIPGLGETQY
TRBV18 NA ASSPVKAKNIQY
TRBV18 NA ASSKTDSYEQY
TRBV10-3 NA AISESRGNTEAF
TRBV5-1 NA ASSPGQSSGNTIY
TRBV28 NA ASSPGQGYNEQF